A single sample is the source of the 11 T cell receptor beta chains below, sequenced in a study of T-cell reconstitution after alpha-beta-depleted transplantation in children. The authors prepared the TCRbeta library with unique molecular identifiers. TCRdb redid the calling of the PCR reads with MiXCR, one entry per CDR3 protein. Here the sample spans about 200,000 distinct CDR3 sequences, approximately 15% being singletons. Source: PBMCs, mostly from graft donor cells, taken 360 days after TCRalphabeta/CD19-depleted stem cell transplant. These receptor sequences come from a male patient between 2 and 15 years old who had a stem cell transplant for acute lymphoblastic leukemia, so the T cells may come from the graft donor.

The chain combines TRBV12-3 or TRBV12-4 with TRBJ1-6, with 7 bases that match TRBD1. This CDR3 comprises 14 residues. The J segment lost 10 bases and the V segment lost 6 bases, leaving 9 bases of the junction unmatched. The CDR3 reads CASRRGQERSPLHF. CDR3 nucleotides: TGTGCCAGCAGACGTGGACAGGAACGGTCACCCCTCCACTTT.

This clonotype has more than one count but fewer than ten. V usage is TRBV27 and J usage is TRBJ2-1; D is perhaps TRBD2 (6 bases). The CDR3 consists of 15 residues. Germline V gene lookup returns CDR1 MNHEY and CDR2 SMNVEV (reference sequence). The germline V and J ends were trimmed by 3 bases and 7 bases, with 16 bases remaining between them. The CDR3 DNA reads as TGTGCCAGCAGTTTGGTGGGAGGCCCCGCGAATGAGCAGTTCTTC. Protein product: CASSLVGGPANEQFF.

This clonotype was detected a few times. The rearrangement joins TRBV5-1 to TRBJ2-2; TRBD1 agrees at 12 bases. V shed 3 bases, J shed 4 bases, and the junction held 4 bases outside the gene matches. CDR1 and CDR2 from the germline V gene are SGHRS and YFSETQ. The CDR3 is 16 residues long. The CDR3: CASSSGQGARTGELFF. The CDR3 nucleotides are TGCGCCAGCAGCTCGGGACAGGGGGCGCGCACCGGGGAGCTGTTTTTT.

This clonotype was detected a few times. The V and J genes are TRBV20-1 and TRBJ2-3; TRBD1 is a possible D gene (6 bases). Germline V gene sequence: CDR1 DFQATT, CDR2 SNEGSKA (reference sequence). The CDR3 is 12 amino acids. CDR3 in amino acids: CSPGVSTDTQYF. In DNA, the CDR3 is TGCAGCCCAGGGGTTAGCACAGATACGCAGTATTTT.

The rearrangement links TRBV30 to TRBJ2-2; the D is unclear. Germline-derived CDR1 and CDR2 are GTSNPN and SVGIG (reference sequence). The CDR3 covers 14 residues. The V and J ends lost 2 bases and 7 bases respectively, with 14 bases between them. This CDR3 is CAWSMRRLGGELFF. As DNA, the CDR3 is TGTGCCTGGAGTATGAGACGGTTGGGCGGGGAGCTGTTTTTT. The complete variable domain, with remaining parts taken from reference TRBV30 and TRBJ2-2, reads SQTIHQWPATLVQPVGSPLSLECTVEGTSNPNLYWYRQAAGRGLQLLFYSVGIGQISSEVPQNLSASRPQDRQFILSSKKLLLSDSGFYLCAWSMRRLGGELFFGEGSRLTVL.

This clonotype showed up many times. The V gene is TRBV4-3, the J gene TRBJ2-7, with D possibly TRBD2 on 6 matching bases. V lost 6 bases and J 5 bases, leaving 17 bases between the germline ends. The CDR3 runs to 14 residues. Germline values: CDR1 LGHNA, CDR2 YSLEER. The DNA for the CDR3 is TGCGCCAGCAGGGGAGCCGGAGGGCCTGACGAGCAGTACTTC. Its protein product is CASRGAGGPDEQYF.

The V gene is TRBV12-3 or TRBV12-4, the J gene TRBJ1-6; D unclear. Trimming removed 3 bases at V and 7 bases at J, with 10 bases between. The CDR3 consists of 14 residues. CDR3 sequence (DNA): TGTGCCAGCAGTTTTTTGGGCAGAAATTCACCCCTCCACTTT. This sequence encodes CASSFLGRNSPLHF.

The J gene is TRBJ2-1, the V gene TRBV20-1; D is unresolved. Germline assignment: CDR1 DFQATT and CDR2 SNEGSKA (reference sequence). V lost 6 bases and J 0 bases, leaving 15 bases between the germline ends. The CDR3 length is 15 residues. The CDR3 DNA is TGCAGTGCAAAAGCTGAGGTGAGCTCCTACAATGAGCAGTTCTTC. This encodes CSAKAEVSSYNEQFF.

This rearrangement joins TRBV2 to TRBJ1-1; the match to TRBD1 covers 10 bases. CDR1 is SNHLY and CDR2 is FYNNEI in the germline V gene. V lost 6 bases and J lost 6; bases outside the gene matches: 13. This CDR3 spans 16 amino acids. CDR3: CASRLGRTGGGPEAFF. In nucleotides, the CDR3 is TGTGCCAGCAGGCTCGGACGGACAGGGGGAGGTCCTGAAGCTTTCTTT.

In DNA form, the CDR3 reads TGTGCCAGCAGCGACCGCCTCTATGGCTACACCTTC. This codes for CASSDRLYGYTF. The gene calls are TRBV9 and TRBJ1-2, with D hard to call. The germline gives CDR1 SGDLS, CDR2 YYNGEE. Trimming took off 3 bases at V and 4 bases at J, with 7 bases between the two ends. CDR3 length equals 12 residues.

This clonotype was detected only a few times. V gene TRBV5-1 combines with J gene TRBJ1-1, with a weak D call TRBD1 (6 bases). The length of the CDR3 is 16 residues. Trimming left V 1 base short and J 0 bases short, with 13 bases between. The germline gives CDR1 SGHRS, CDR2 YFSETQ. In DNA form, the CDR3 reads TGCGCCAGCAGCTTGACAACAGGGCTAATGAACACTGAAGCTTTCTTT. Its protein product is CASSLTTGLMNTEAFF.